This is a list of T cell receptor beta chains from one sample in a study of vaccination and CD4 T cells after COVID-19. TCRdb reanalysed the PCR reads using MiXCR and keeps one entry per CDR3 protein. Of 9,500 to 15,000 distinct CDR3 sequences listed, 45% to 60% are singletons. Their antigens remain unidentified. This material consisted of cultured CD4+ T cells from blood, taken after SARS-CoV-2 vaccination. All receptors come from a human donor with COVID-19. The CDR3 runs from the conserved cysteine through the conserved F or W. The order of the fields is V gene, D gene, clone size, J gene, CDR3 protein, CDR3 DNA. A D gene is named only where the DNA matches it firmly. A row's size may be missing; if present it is once, few, many or a size class.

TRBV19	TRBD2	few	TRBJ2-2	CASTVGSGGAGELFF	TGTGCCAGTACCGTCGGTAGCGGGGGGGCCGGGGAGCTGTTTTTT
TRBV7-2	NA	few	TRBJ1-2	CASSLVADTYGYTF	TGTGCCAGCAGCTTAGTAGCGGATACCTATGGCTACACCTTC
TRBV7-2	TRBD2	NA	TRBJ2-5	CASSLGSSGAQETQYF	TGTGCCAGCAGCTTAGGTTCTAGCGGGGCCCAAGAGACCCAGTACTTC
TRBV11-3	TRBD1	NA	TRBJ1-2	CASSLKTGGGYTF	TGTGCCAGCAGCTTAAAGACAGGGGGTGGCTACACCTTC
TRBV2	NA	NA	TRBJ2-7	CATSRGDRPYEQYF	TGTGCCACATCCCGGGGGGACAGGCCCTACGAGCAGTACTTC
TRBV4-1	NA	NA	TRBJ1-3	CASSQDHPSGNTIYF	TGCGCCAGCAGCCAAGATCATCCCTCTGGAAACACCATATATTTT
TRBV6-5	NA	few	TRBJ2-3	CASSYSPPRDTQYF	TGTGCCAGCAGTTACTCGCCCCCAAGAGATACGCAGTATTTT
TRBV24-1	TRBD2	NA	TRBJ2-1	CATSESGGVGNEQFF	TGTGCCACCAGCGAGTCCGGGGGGGTAGGGAATGAGCAGTTCTTC
TRBV30	NA	NA	TRBJ1-5	CAWSVRQGNQPQHF	TGTGCCTGGAGTGTAAGACAGGGCAATCAGCCCCAGCATTTT
TRBV7-7	TRBD2	NA	TRBJ2-5	CASSLSGGRDETQYF	TGTGCTAGCAGTCTTAGCGGGGGGCGGGACGAGACCCAGTACTTC
TRBV9	TRBD1	NA	TRBJ1-2	CASSARPTGTANNYGYTF	TGTGCCAGCAGCGCCCGACCTACGGGGACAGCGAATAACTATGGCTACACCTTC
TRBV28	NA	NA	TRBJ2-1	CASSLGYEQFF	TGTGCCAGCAGTCTCGGGTATGAGCAGTTCTTC
TRBV11-2	NA	few	TRBJ1-5	CASSLGRIGGNQPQHF	TGTGCCAGCAGCTTAGGACGGATCGGGGGCAATCAGCCCCAGCATTTT
TRBV7-2	NA	NA	TRBJ2-7	CASREGGRYEQYF	TGTGCCAGCAGGGAAGGGGGAAGGTACGAGCAGTACTTC
TRBV30	NA	NA	TRBJ1-1	CAWSGRDTEAFF	TGTGCCTGGAGTGGCAGGGACACTGAAGCTTTCTTT
TRBV19	NA	once	TRBJ1-1	CASSILRVTANTEAFF	TGTGCCAGTAGTATCTTAAGAGTGACCGCGAACACTGAAGCTTTCTTT
TRBV7-3	NA	NA	TRBJ2-3	CASSPGSMGGTDTQYF	TGTGCCAGCAGCCCTGGGAGCATGGGGGGTACAGATACGCAGTATTTT
TRBV20-1	TRBD1	once	TRBJ1-5	CSASTEQGGNQPQHF	TGCAGTGCCTCAACAGAACAGGGGGGCAATCAGCCCCAGCATTTT
TRBV15	TRBD1	NA	TRBJ1-3	CATSRIDRVGNTIYF	TGTGCCACCAGCAGAATCGACAGGGTTGGAAACACCATATATTTT
TRBV7-8	TRBD2	NA	TRBJ2-1	CASSLVGGGGTLYNEQFF	TGTGCCAGCAGCTTAGTTGGTGGCGGGGGGACTCTCTACAATGAGCAGTTCTTC
TRBV2	NA	once	TRBJ1-2	CASSMTEKNYGYTF	TGTGCCAGCAGTATGACAGAAAAGAACTATGGCTACACCTTC
TRBV5-4	TRBD1	NA	TRBJ1-2	CASSLVDRDYGYTF	TGTGCCAGCAGCTTGGTGGACAGGGACTATGGCTACACCTTC
TRBV11-3	NA	few	TRBJ2-7	CASSGVRTGEQYF	TGTGCCAGCAGCGGGGTAAGGACGGGCGAGCAGTACTTC
TRBV25-1	TRBD1	NA	TRBJ1-1	CASSEYVGGSEAFF	TGTGCCAGCAGTGAATATGTAGGGGGCAGTGAAGCTTTCTTT
TRBV19	NA	few	TRBJ1-5	CASSIDSHNQPQHF	TGTGCCAGTAGTATCGACAGTCACAATCAGCCCCAGCATTTT